Listed below are T cell receptor beta chains from one sample, sequenced in a study of Graves' ophthalmopathy and Graves' hyperthyroidism. Each CDR3 protein is one row after TCRdb ran MiXCR on the multiplex PCR reads. The table shows approximately 330,000 distinct CDR3 sequences, with roughly a sixth occurring only once. The sample comprised peripheral blood. The receptors shown here come from an adult man with Graves' ophthalmopathy. The CDR3 runs from the conserved cysteine through the conserved F or W. The D gene is left open where the match is weak. Size is omitted from some rows. Given values are once, few, many or a class for expanded clones.

TRBJ1-1	NA	TRBV12-3/TRBV12-4	many	CASSLRDSGGDFF	TGTGCCAGCAGCCTCAGGGACTCGGGGGGGGATTTCTTT
TRBJ2-5	NA	TRBV18	many	CASSPLDGRLQETQYF	TGTGCCAGCTCACCACTCGACGGCCGCCTCCAAGAGACCCAGTACTTC
TRBJ2-7	NA	TRBV7-9	many	CASSSPGPNEQYF	TGTGCCAGCAGCTCGCCAGGGCCTAACGAGCAGTACTTC
TRBJ1-5	NA	TRBV6-5	many	CASSYSQGGQPQHF	TGTGCCAGCAGTTACTCACAGGGAGGTCAGCCCCAGCATTTT
TRBJ1-3	NA	TRBV29-1	NA	CSVALGATGNTIYF	TGCAGCGTTGCGCTCGGTGCTACTGGAAACACCATATATTTT
TRBJ1-1	NA	TRBV12-3/TRBV12-4	NA	CASSLGTQRSTEAFF	TGTGCCAGCAGTTTAGGGACCCAGAGGAGCACTGAAGCTTTCTTT
TRBJ1-5	NA	TRBV7-9	many	CASSSKGVNQPQHF	TGTGCCAGCAGCTCAAAGGGGGTCAATCAGCCCCAGCATTTT
TRBJ2-4	NA	TRBV12-3/TRBV12-4	many	CASSFGFRAKNIQYF	TGTGCCAGCAGTTTTGGGTTTCGAGCCAAAAACATTCAGTACTTC
TRBJ2-2	NA	TRBV11-2	NA	CASSLDRYSNTGELSF	TGTGCCAGCAGCTTAGATCGGTATAGCAACACCGGGGAGCTGTCTTTT
TRBJ2-2	TRBD1	TRBV2	many	CASRGQILAGELFF	TGTGCCAGCAGGGGACAGATATTAGCCGGGGAGCTGTTTTTT
TRBJ2-7	NA	TRBV15	many	CATSEGLPDAIYEQYF	TGTGCCACCAGCGAGGGGCTTCCGGACGCAATCTACGAGCAGTACTTC
TRBJ2-2	TRBD1	TRBV2	NA	CASREHRDRGTGELFF	TGTGCCAGCAGAGAACACCGGGACAGGGGTACCGGGGAGCTGTTTTTT
TRBJ2-7	TRBD1	TRBV6-2/TRBV6-3	NA	CASSIAGTAYEQYF	TGTGCCAGCAGTATCGCCGGGACAGCCTACGAGCAGTACTTC
TRBJ2-5	NA	TRBV7-9	many	CASSAGGFLGTQYF	TGTGCCAGCAGCGCGGGCGGTTTTCTTGGGACCCAGTACTTC
TRBJ1-1	NA	TRBV30	many	CAWSLQGTAFF	TGTGCCTGGAGCTTGCAGGGTACGGCTTTCTTT
TRBJ2-4	NA	TRBV11-2	NA	CASSLGRAGKSEAKNIQYF	TGTGCCAGCAGCTTAGGGAGGGCAGGGAAGAGCGAGGCCAAAAACATTCAGTACTTC
TRBJ1-5	NA	TRBV2	many	CASSRWGKNQPQHF	TGTGCCAGCAGTAGATGGGGGAAGAATCAGCCCCAGCATTTT
TRBJ1-1	NA	TRBV6-2/TRBV6-3	many	CASSYSKSEAGGTEAFF	TGTGCCAGCAGTTACTCGAAATCGGAGGCAGGTGGGACTGAAGCTTTCTTT
TRBJ2-7	NA	TRBV2	many	CASKRDGSYEQYF	TGTGCCAGCAAACGGGACGGTTCCTACGAGCAGTACTTC
TRBJ2-7	NA	TRBV6-2/TRBV6-3	many	CASTPITRTSYEQYF	TGTGCCAGCACCCCTATCACCAGGACGTCCTACGAGCAGTACTTC
TRBJ2-7	NA	TRBV28	many	CASSPRVQTATYEQYF	TGTGCCAGCAGTCCCAGGGTTCAGACAGCCACCTACGAGCAGTACTTC
TRBJ2-7	NA	TRBV7-9	many	CASSQTGDYLYEQYF	TGTGCCAGCAGCCAGACAGGGGACTACCTCTACGAGCAGTACTTC
TRBJ1-5	NA	TRBV6-1	few	CASSRNSRDASQPQHF	TGTGCCAGCAGTCGAAATTCACGGGATGCCAGTCAGCCCCAGCATTTT
TRBJ1-2	NA	TRBV29-1	many	CSVKDGSIFYGYTF	TGCAGCGTGAAGGACGGTTCGATCTTTTATGGCTACACCTTC
TRBJ1-2	TRBD1	TRBV12-3/TRBV12-4	NA	CASSYGQGGNGYTF	TGTGCCAGCAGTTATGGACAGGGTGGAAATGGCTACACCTTC
TRBJ2-2	TRBD2	TRBV6-1	many	CASSEGTSQPTGELFF	TGTGCCAGCAGTGAAGGGACTAGCCAACCCACCGGGGAGCTGTTTTTT
TRBJ2-7	NA	TRBV7-8	many	CASSLGHLRGYEQYF	TGTGCCAGCAGCTTAGGACACCTAAGGGGTTACGAGCAGTACTTC
TRBJ2-5	NA	TRBV6-5	many	CASSYLSGVGTQYF	TGTGCCAGCAGTTACCTCTCAGGGGTAGGGACCCAGTACTTC
TRBJ1-1	NA	TRBV3-1	many	CASSQDYGTEAFF	TGTGCCAGCAGCCAAGATTACGGGACTGAAGCTTTCTTT
TRBJ2-5	NA	TRBV30	many	CAWRVSGVRETQYF	TGTGCCTGGAGGGTCTCGGGAGTACGGGAGACCCAGTACTTC
TRBJ1-2	TRBD1	TRBV7-2	many	CASSRQGASYGYTF	TGTGCCAGCAGCCGACAGGGGGCATCCTATGGCTACACCTTC
TRBJ1-2	NA	TRBV7-8	many	CASSLRDYGYTF	TGTGCCAGCAGCTTACGTGACTACGGCTACACCTTC
TRBJ2-2	TRBD1	TRBV4-3	many	CASREGQGAGGELFF	TGCGCCAGCAGGGAGGGACAGGGGGCTGGGGGGGAGCTGTTTTTT
TRBJ1-5	NA	TRBV6-2/TRBV6-3	many	CASSYRAGDRNQPQHF	TGTGCCAGCAGTTACAGGGCAGGGGACCGCAATCAGCCCCAGCATTTT
TRBJ1-5	TRBD1	TRBV5-1	many	CASRPGQGANQPQHF	TGCGCCAGCCGACCGGGACAGGGGGCTAATCAGCCCCAGCATTTT
TRBJ2-5	TRBD1	TRBV7-2	NA	CASSPGQATQETQYF	TGTGCCAGCAGCCCGGGACAGGCTACCCAAGAGACCCAGTACTTC
TRBJ1-6	TRBD1	TRBV6-2/TRBV6-3	many	CASRTGTAINSPLHF	TGTGCCAGCAGAACCGGGACAGCGATCAATTCACCCCTCCACTTT
TRBJ2-2	TRBD1	TRBV6-1	NA	CASSEAPGTGEYTGELFF	TGTGCCAGCAGTGAAGCCCCCGGGACAGGGGAATACACCGGGGAGCTGTTTTTT
TRBJ1-2	TRBD1	TRBV6-1	many	CASSRDRGLGYTF	TGTGCCAGCAGTAGAGACAGGGGGCTTGGCTACACCTTC
TRBJ2-7	NA	TRBV6-1	NA	CATMDSSYEQSF	TGTGCCACCATGGACAGCTCCTACGAGCAGTCCTTC
TRBJ1-6	TRBD1	TRBV6-5	NA	CASSYGLRTGVSSPLHF	TGTGCCAGCAGTTACGGTCTACGGACAGGGGTTTCCTCACCCCTCCACTTT
TRBJ2-7	NA	TRBV20-1	many	CSARDFQGSSYEQYF	TGCAGTGCTAGAGATTTCCAAGGCAGCAGCTACGAGCAGTACTTC
TRBJ2-7	TRBD1	TRBV7-2	many	CASNQGGPYEQYF	TGTGCCAGCAACCAAGGGGGCCCCTACGAGCAGTACTTC
TRBJ1-2	TRBD1	TRBV5-1	many	CASSLREGGDYGYTF	TGCGCCAGCAGCTTGAGAGAAGGGGGCGACTATGGCTACACCTTC
TRBJ2-5	NA	TRBV6-1	many	CASRAGRTQYF	TGTGCCAGCAGAGCCGGCCGGACCCAGTACTTC
TRBJ1-2	TRBD1	TRBV27	many	CASSLNGQGLARYGYTF	TGTGCCAGCAGTCTCAACGGACAGGGGCTTGCACGCTATGGCTACACCTTC
TRBJ2-7	NA	TRBV20-1	many	CSARDPGAISYEQYF	TGCAGTGCTAGAGATCCGGGGGCGATTTCCTACGAGCAGTACTTC
TRBJ1-2	TRBD1	TRBV12-3/TRBV12-4	few	CASSFLGQGSGYTF	TGTGCCAGCAGTTTTCTTGGACAGGGCTCTGGCTACACCTTC
TRBJ1-6	NA	TRBV3-1	many	CASSQGVQDSPLHF	TGTGCCAGCAGCCAAGGGGTACAGGATTCACCCCTCCACTTT
TRBJ1-2	NA	TRBV9	many	CASSRAGARYGYTF	TGTGCCAGCAGCCGCGCAGGGGCGAGATATGGCTACACCTTC
TRBJ1-2	NA	TRBV6-1	many	CASNEGNYGYTF	TGTGCCAGCAATGAAGGCAACTATGGCTACACCTTC
TRBJ2-1	TRBD2	TRBV2	many	CASRPGLAGGRQFF	TGTGCCAGCAGACCGGGACTAGCGGGAGGACGGCAGTTCTTC
TRBJ1-2	NA	TRBV20-1	many	CSAEDSPYGYTF	TGCAGTGCTGAGGACAGCCCGTATGGCTACACCTTC
TRBJ1-2	TRBD1	TRBV6-5	many	CASSYSGTDYAYTF	TGTGCCAGCAGTTACTCCGGGACAGACTACGCCTACACCTTC
TRBJ1-2	NA	TRBV28	many	CASSFRGYDYTF	TGTGCCAGCAGTTTCAGGGGTTATGACTACACCTTC
TRBJ1-2	NA	TRBV28	many	CASSSQDRDGYTF	TGTGCCAGCAGTTCCCAGGATCGAGATGGCTACACCTTC
TRBJ2-5	TRBD1	TRBV6-5	many	CASRFRQGYQETQYF	TGTGCCAGCAGATTCAGACAGGGGTACCAAGAGACCCAGTACTTC